This T cell receptor (beta chain) originates from a study of T cell changes during pregnancy in multiple sclerosis. This clone has more than one count but fewer than ten. The CDR3 is 14 residues long. The germline CDR1 and CDR2 sequences are SGHNT and YYREEE (reference sequence). V lost 0 bases, J lost 1 base, and 5 bases lay in between. This table comes from immunoSEQ multiplex PCR, and its TCRdb copy is limited to in-frame clones, with some not included. The table has about 92,000 clones, almost 95% seen once. Sequencing used peripheral blood, obtained in the third trimester of pregnancy. The source of this sequence is a female donor with multiple sclerosis, enrolled in a pregnancy study. The rearrangement joins TRBV5-4 to TRBJ1-3; D ambiguous. CDR3 protein: CASSLELSGNTIYF. In nucleotides, the CDR3 is TGTGCCAGCAGCTTGGAACTTTCTGGAAACACCATATATTTT.